This T cell receptor (beta chain) was captured in a study of HIV-infected patients and healthy controls. TCRdb re-called the 5' RACE reads with MiXCR, one entry per CDR3 protein. The sample holds approximately 67,000 distinct CDR3 sequences; about 16% are singletons and the top ten take 5.5% to 7%. The germline gives CDR1 DFQATT, CDR2 SNEGSKA (reference sequence). The CDR3 contains 15 residues. J was trimmed by 3 bases and V by 4 bases; bases with no gene match: 8. The rearrangement uses TRBV20-1 and TRBJ2-1; 8 bases line up with TRBD2. The source of this sequence is a human donor in good health. What was sequenced was CD4+ T cells from blood. As DNA, the CDR3 is TGCAGTGCTAAGGTGCGGACTAGCATCTACAATGAGCAGTTCTTC. Its protein product is CSAKVRTSIYNEQFF.